This entry describes one TCR beta chain. Germline V lookup: CDR1 WNHNN, CDR2 SYGVQD (reference sequence). With 4 bases clipped from V and 5 bases from J, the junction kept 8 bases outside the gene matches. This CDR3 spans 15 amino acids. 5'RACE template switching generated TCR cDNA, adding a universal primer site and UMIs. TCRdb re-called the 5' RACE reads with MiXCR, one entry per CDR3 protein. The table records a few hundred thousand distinct CDR3 sequences, around 8.6% of them present only once. The data were obtained in a study of T cells after yellow fever vaccination. Whole-study context: In the case of low-cell-number fractions, SMART-Seq v4 Ultra Low Input was used for preparation.

Sequencing was performed on CD4+ T cells sorted from PBMCs, taken 5 days after the yellow fever booster vaccination. The chain joins TRBV10-1 to TRBJ2-3; 8 positions match TRBD1. The TCR sequence derives from a man aged 18 to 30 who received the YFV17D yellow fever vaccine. The CDR3 loop is CASSVGTGLQDTQYF. In DNA, the CDR3 is TGCGCCAGCAGTGTGGGGACAGGTCTTCAAGATACGCAGTATTTT.